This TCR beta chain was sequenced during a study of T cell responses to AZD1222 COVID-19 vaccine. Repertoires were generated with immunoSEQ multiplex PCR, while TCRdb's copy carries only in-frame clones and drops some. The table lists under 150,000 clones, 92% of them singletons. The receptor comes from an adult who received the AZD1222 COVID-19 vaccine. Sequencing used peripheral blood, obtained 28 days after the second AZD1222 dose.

The CDR3 coding sequence is TGTGCCAGCAGTTCCTCCGGGACAGACACCGGGGAGCTGTTTTTT. Its protein product is CASSSSGTDTGELFF. This chain links TRBV6-2 or TRBV6-3 with TRBJ2-2; 7 bases are a match to TRBD1. J gave up 3 bases and V 4 bases, and 5 bases lay outside the gene matches. The CDR3 sequence is 15 residues long. Germline assignment: CDR1 MNHEY and CDR2 SVGEGT.